This T cell receptor beta chain was profiled in a study of shared clonotypes between healthy human individuals. Study details: Three plates each covered CD4 naive and memory; CD8 naive two, CD8 memory one.

All donors qualified as healthy HIV-negative adults and had experienced no recent acute infections or vaccinations. The authors combined CD45RO+ cells with CCR7-negative CD45RA+ TemRA cells as CD8 memory. In the original workflow: Junction-only immunoSEQ data arrived without quality scores, meaning filtering differed. Sequenced by immunoSEQ multiplex PCR; TCRdb stores in-frame clones only, minus some. V and J calls plus clone size are reproduced from that table; the DNA served to infer D and trimming. The table has 550,000 to 800,000 clones, about 90% seen once. The CDR3 totals 16 residues. The V segment lost 0 bases and the J segment 7 bases; nucleotides outside the gene matches: 6. Germline loops: CDR1 LGHNA, CDR2 YNFKEQ.

The source of this sequence is a man younger than 35 in good health. Some clones in this sample may be carry-over from other donors' samples. Sequenced input: memory CD8+ T cells from PBMCs. Noted subset: CD45RO+ cells pooled with CCR7-negative TemRA cells. The J gene is TRBJ1-4, the V gene TRBV4-2; 9 positions match TRBD1. The CDR3 is CASSQDRGQGFEKLFF. The CDR3 region has the DNA TGTGCCAGCAGCCAAGATCGGGGACAGGGTTTTGAAAAACTGTTTTTT.